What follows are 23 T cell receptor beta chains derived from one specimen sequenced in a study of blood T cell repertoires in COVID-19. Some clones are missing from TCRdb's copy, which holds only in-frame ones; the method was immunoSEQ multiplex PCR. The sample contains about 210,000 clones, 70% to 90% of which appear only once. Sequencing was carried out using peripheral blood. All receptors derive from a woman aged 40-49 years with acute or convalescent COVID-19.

CDR3 coding DNA: TGTGCCAGCAGTTTACCCATTGTTAAGGACAGGGGGCGATCGGTGGAGTACGTC. It translates to CASSLPIVKDRGRSVEYV. The chain employs TRBV27 and TRBJ2-7, with 11 bases lining up with TRBD1. The germline CDR1 and CDR2 sequences are MNHEY and SMNVEV (reference sequence). Trimming took 2 bases from V and 11 from J; bases not matched to a gene: 20. The CDR3 is 18 residues long.

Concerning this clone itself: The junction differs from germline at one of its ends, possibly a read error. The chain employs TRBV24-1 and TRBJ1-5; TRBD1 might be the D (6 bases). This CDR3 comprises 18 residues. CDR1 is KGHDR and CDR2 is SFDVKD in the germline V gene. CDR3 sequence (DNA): TGTGCCACCAGTGTTTTGCATCGGCGGGGGCCGGGGGGGACGACCCAGCATTTT. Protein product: CATSVLHRRGPGGTTQHF.

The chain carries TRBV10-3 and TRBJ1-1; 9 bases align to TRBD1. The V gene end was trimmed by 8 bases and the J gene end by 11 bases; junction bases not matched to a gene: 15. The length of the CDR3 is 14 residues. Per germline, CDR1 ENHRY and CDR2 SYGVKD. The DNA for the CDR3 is TGTGCCATCGAATCTCCCGAGGGACAGGGAGTGGCTTTCTTT. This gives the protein CAIESPEGQGVAFF.

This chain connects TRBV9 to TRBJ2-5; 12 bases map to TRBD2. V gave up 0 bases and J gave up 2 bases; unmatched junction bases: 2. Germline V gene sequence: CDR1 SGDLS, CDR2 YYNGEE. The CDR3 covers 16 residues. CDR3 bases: TGTGCCAGCAGCGTAGGACTAGCGGGGGAACAAGAGACCCAGTACTTC. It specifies CASSVGLAGEQETQYF. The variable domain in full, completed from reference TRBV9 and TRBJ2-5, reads DSGVTQTPKHLITATGQRVTLRCSPRSGDLSVYWYQQSLDQGLQFLIQYYNGEERAKGNILERFSAQQFPDLHSELNLSSLELGDSALYFCASSVGLAGEQETQYFGPGTRLLVL.

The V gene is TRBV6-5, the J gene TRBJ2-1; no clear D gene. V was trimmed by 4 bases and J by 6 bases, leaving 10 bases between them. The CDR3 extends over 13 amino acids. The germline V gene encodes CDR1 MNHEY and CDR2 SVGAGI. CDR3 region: CASSSMVGNEQFF. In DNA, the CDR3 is TGTGCCAGCAGTTCTATGGTCGGCAATGAGCAGTTCTTC.

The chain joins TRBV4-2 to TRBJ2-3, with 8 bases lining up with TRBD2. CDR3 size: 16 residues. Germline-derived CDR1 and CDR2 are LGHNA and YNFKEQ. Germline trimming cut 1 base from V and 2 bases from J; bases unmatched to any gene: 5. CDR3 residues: CASSQGVAGNTDTQYF. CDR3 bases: TGTGCCAGCAGCCAAGGGGTAGCGGGGAACACAGATACGCAGTATTTT.

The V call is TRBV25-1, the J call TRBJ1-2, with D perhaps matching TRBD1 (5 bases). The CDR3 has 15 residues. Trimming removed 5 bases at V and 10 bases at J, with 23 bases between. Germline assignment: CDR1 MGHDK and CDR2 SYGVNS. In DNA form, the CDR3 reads TGTGCCAGCAGTTCCACACAGGAGCCACTATCTCTCTACACCTTC. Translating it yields CASSSTQEPLSLYTF.

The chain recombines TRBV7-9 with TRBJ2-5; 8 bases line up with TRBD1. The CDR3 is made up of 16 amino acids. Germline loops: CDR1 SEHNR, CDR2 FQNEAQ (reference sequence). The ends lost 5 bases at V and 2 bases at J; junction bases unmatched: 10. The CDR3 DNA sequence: TGTGCCAGCAGCCCGAGAGGGACAGGAATTCAAGAGACCCAGTACTTC. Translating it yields CASSPRGTGIQETQYF.

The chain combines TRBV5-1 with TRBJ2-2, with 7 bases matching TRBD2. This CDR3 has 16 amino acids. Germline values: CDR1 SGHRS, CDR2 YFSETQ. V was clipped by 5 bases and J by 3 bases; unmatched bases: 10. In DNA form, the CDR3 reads TGCGCCAGCAGACCGAGCCCTAGCGGTTACACCGGGGAGCTGTTTTTT. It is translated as CASRPSPSGYTGELFF.

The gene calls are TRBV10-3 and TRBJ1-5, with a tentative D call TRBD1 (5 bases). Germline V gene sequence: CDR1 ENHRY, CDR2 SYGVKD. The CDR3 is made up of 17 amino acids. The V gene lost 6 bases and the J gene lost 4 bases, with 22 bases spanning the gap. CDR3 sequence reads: CAISENAGPPINQPQHF. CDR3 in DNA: TGTGCCATCAGCGAGAACGCGGGACCACCGATTAATCAGCCCCAGCATTTT.

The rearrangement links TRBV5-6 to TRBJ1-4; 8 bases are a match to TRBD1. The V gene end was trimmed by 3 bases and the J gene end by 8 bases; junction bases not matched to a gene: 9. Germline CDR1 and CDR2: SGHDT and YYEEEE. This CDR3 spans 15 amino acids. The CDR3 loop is CASSYQDRVEEKLFF. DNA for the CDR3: TGTGCCAGCAGCTATCAGGACAGGGTTGAGGAAAAACTGTTTTTT. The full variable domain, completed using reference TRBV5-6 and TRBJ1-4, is DAGVTQSPTHLIKTRGQQVTLRCSPKSGHDTVSWYQQALGQGPQFIFQYYEEEERQRGNFPDRFSGHQFPNYSSELNVNALLLGDSALYLCASSYQDRVEEKLFFGSGTQLSVL.

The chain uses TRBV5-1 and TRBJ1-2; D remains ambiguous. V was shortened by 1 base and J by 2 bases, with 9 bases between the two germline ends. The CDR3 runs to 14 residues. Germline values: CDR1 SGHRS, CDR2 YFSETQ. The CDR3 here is CASSLQVTNYGYTF. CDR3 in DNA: TGCGCCAGCAGCTTGCAGGTCACGAACTATGGCTACACCTTC.

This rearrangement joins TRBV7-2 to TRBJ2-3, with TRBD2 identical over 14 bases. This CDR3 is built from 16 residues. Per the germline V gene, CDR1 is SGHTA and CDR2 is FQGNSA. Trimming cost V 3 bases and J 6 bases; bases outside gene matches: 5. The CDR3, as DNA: TGTGCCAGCAGCTTCAGACTAGCGGGGGGGCGGGATACGCAGTATTTT. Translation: CASSFRLAGGRDTQYF.

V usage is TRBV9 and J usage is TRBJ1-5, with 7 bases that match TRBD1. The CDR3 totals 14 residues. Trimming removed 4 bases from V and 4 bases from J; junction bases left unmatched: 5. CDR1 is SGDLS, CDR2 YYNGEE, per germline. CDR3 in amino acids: CASSLGTVNQPQHF. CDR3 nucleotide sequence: TGTGCCAGCAGCCTAGGGACAGTAAATCAGCCCCAGCATTTT.

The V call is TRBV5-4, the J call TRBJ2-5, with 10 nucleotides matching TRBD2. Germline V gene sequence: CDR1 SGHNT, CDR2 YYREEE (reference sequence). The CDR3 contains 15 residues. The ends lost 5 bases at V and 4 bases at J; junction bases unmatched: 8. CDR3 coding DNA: TGTGCCAGCAGGAGGAGCGGGGGGGCCGGAGAGACCCAGTACTTC. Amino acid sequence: CASRRSGGAGETQYF.

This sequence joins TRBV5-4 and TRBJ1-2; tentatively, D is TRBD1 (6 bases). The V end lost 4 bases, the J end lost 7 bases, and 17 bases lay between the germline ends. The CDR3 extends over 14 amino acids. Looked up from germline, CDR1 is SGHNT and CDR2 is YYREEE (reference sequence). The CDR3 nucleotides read TGTGCCAGCAGCAGGGACAAAGGTTATAGTGGCTACACCTTC. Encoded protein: CASSRDKGYSGYTF.

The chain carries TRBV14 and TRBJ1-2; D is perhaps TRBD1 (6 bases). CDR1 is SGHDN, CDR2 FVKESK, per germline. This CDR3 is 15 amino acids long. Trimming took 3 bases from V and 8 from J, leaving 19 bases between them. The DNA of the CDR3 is TGTGCCAGCAGCCAGAGGGGGACGTCGGCACGGGGCTACACCTTC. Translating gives CASSQRGTSARGYTF.

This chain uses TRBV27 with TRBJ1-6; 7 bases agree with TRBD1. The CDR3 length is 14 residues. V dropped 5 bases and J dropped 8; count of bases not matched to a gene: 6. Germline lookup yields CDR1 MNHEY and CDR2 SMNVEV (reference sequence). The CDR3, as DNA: TGTGCCAGCAGTACTACAGGGGACTATTCACCCCTCCACTTT. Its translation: CASSTTGDYSPLHF.

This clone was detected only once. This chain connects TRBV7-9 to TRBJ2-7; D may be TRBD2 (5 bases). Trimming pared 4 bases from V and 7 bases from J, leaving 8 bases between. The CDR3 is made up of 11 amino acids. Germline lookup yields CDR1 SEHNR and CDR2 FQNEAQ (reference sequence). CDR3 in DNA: TGTGCCAGCAGCTCCGAGGGAGAGCAGTACGTC. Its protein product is CASSSEGEQYV.

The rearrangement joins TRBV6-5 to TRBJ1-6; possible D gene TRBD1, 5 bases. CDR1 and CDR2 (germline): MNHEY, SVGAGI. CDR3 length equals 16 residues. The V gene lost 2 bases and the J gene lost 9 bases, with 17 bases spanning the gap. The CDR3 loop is CASSYGWRGTSSPLHF. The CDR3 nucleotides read TGTGCCAGCAGTTACGGATGGCGGGGCACCTCTTCACCCCTCCACTTT.

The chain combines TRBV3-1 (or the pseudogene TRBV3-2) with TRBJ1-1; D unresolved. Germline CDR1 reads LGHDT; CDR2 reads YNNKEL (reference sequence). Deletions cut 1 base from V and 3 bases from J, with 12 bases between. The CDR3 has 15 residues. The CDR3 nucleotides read TGTGCCAGCAGCCAAGGGTACGGGGAGTACACTGAAGCTTTCTTT. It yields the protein CASSQGYGEYTEAFF.

In DNA, the CDR3 is TGTGCCAGCAGCTTAAAGGGGACAGTCCCGGTCGACGAGCAGTACGTC. Translation: CASSLKGTVPVDEQYV. This rearrangement joins TRBV7-3 to TRBJ2-7; 7 nucleotides agree with TRBD1. The CDR3 extends over 16 amino acids. CDR1 is SGHTA, CDR2 FQGTGA, per germline. Unmatched junction bases numbered 11, after V lost 1 base and J lost 5 bases.

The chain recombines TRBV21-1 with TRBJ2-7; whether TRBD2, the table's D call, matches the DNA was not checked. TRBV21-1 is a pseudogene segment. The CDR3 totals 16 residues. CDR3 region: CASSKIVLAGYETEYV. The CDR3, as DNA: TGTGCCAGCAGCAAAATCGTACTAGCGGGGTATGAGACGGAGTACGTC.